This T cell receptor beta chain originates from a study of vaccination and CD4 T cells after COVID-19. As for treatment: approximately 9-day PBMC culture with coronavirus spike peptide pools or control peptides (ViraFEST assay). This clonotype was seen only a few times. The antigen is not known. Cultured CD4+ T cell DNA was sequenced using the Oncomine TCR Beta short-read assay. The template was genomic DNA from cultured CD4+ T cells. MiXCR, applied by TCRdb to the PCR reads, yields one record per CDR3 protein. Among about 14,000 distinct CDR3 sequences, around 49% were seen once, and the ten largest hold 9% to 15%. The CDR3 contains 14 residues. With 2 bases removed from V and 6 bases from J, the gap between germline ends came to 14 bases. Germline V lookup: CDR1 SGHVS, CDR2 FQNEAQ.

Material for sequencing was CD4+ T cells from blood, cultured in vitro. This clonotype originated in a human donor who had recovered from COVID-19. The chain links TRBV7-8 to TRBJ2-7; D uncertain. The DNA of the CDR3 is TGTGCCAGCAGCTTATTCTTAGGGTTCGGCGAGCAGTACTTC. Residues: CASSLFLGFGEQYF.